The T cell receptor beta chain under discussion was sequenced for a study of cytomegalovirus exposure and HLA in healthy donors. Findings and caveats of the study: A few CMV-associated chains were confirmed in vitro to be specific for CMV antigens. Cytomegalovirus status was reportedly diagnosed by the classifier with high sensitivity and specificity.

Worth noting for this clone: Its antigen is currently unknown.

60 Vbeta and 13 Jbeta primers were used in PCR. Clones were sequenced by immunoSEQ multiplex PCR, and TCRdb holds only the in-frame ones, with some missing. This sample has 110,000 or so clones, with approximately 76% found just once. Germline CDR1 reads MNHNS; CDR2 reads SASEGT. This CDR3 spans 14 amino acids. Trimming cost V 3 bases and J 3 bases; bases outside gene matches: 1. The source of this sequence is a woman between 45 and 65 years old in good health and CMV-seropositive. This chain links TRBV6-1 with TRBJ2-3; 9 bases are a match to TRBD2. The sequencing input was PBMCs. CDR3 amino acids: CASSETSGTDTQYF. The DNA for the CDR3 is TGTGCCAGCAGTGAGACTAGCGGTACAGATACGCAGTATTTT.